This section outlines one T cell receptor (beta chain) sequence together with its context. There are 13 residues in the CDR3. The V gene lost 6 bases and the J gene lost 2 bases, with 11 bases spanning the gap. From germline, CDR1 is MNHEY and CDR2 SMNVEV (reference sequence). Per the original methods: Quantification of nucleated cells was approximated via reference gene primer amplification. Sequencing used immunoSEQ multiplex PCR; TCRdb keeps in-frame clones, though not all of them. The DNA gave D and trimming, while V, J and clone size come from that table. The sample yields approximately 200,000 clones, 88% seen once. These data belong to a study of blood T cell repertoires in COVID-19. Background on the study: Samples of COVID-19 (acute and convalescent) were obtained from the United States, Italy and Spain. In each case, the material was cDNA or gDNA derived from T cells, B-cell-depleted T cells, or PBMCs.

V gene TRBV27 combines with J gene TRBJ2-7; possibly TRBD2 for D (5 bases). The sample taken for sequencing was peripheral blood. The TCR sequence derives from a woman in her twenties or thirties with acute or convalescent COVID-19. The CDR3 DNA sequence: TGTGCCAGCAGGAGGGTCGGGGCCTACGAGCAGTACTTC. Protein product: CASRRVGAYEQYF.